These 22 T cell receptor beta chains share one sample of origin, sequenced in a study of cytomegalovirus exposure and HLA in healthy donors. Here immunoSEQ multiplex PCR was the method, and the copy in TCRdb shows in-frame clones only, minus some. Here the sample spans about 400,000 clones, roughly 90% being singletons. The sequenced sample consisted of PBMCs. These TCRs come from a young woman in good health and CMV-seronegative.

This clone has just one count. The rearrangement links TRBV4-1 to TRBJ2-5; the match to TRBD1 covers 8 bases. After removal of 4 bases from V and 2 bases from J, the junction contained 6 bases not matched to a gene. The CDR3 is made up of 15 amino acids. The germline V gene has CDR1 MGHRA and CDR2 YSYEKL. In DNA form, the CDR3 reads TGCGCCAGCAGCCCGCGGACAGGGAGACAAGAGACCCAGTACTTC. This translates into CASSPRTGRQETQYF.

The genes are TRBV6-6 and TRBJ2-2; D call uncertain. Trimming pared 3 bases from V and 4 bases from J, leaving 12 bases between. CDR3 length: 15 residues. Germline values: CDR1 MNHNY, CDR2 SVGAGI (reference sequence). CDR3 nucleotide sequence: TGTGCCAGCAGTTATTTGGCCAGAGGCACCGGGGAGCTGTTTTTT. This sequence encodes CASSYLARGTGELFF.

The CDR3 DNA reads TGTGCCGTCCTCCAGGGTGCGGTGGCTGAAGCTTTCTTT. Encoded protein: CAVLQGAVAEAFF. The chain couples TRBV28 to TRBJ1-1, with a tentative D call TRBD1 (5 bases). This CDR3 has 13 amino acids. The V end was cut by 11 bases, the J end by 6 bases, with 19 bases between. CDR1 and CDR2 (germline): MDHEN, SYDVKM.

The chain has TRBV11-1 and TRBJ2-7; 7 bases agree with TRBD2. The CDR3 totals 15 residues. Germline V gene sequence: CDR1 SGHAT, CDR2 FQDESV (reference sequence). V lost 5 bases, J lost 0 bases, and 7 bases stayed unmatched. CDR3 nucleotides: TGTGCCAGCAGCCTCACTAGCGCCCGCTCCTACGAGCAGTACTTC. It yields the protein CASSLTSARSYEQYF. Full variable domain (remainder filled in from reference TRBV11-1 and TRBJ2-7): EAEVAQSPRYKITEKSQAVAFWCDPISGHATLYWYRQILGQGPELLVQFQDESVVDDSQLPKDRFSAERLKGVDSTLKIQPAELGDSAMYLCASSLTSARSYEQYFGPGTRLTVT.

J is TRBJ1-2 and V is TRBV5-6, with 7 bases fitting TRBD1. CDR1 and CDR2 (germline): SGHDT, YYEEEE. The CDR3 sequence is 15 residues long. V shed 0 bases, J shed 6 bases, and the junction held 8 bases outside the gene matches. The chain's CDR3 is CASSLDRGFYNGYTF. In nucleotides, the CDR3 is TGTGCCAGCAGCTTGGACAGGGGATTCTACAATGGCTACACCTTC.

A single count supports this clone. The rearrangement uses TRBV5-6 and TRBJ1-2; 7 bases align to TRBD1. Losses at the gene ends were 4 bases for V and 8 bases for J; bases not matched to a gene: 11. CDR3 length: 14 residues. Germline loops: CDR1 SGHDT, CDR2 YYEEEE. The CDR3 DNA follows: TGTGCCAGCAGCGCCCGGGAGGGGGCCCAGGGCTACACCTTC. Residues: CASSAREGAQGYTF.

In DNA form, the CDR3 reads TGTGCCAGCAGTATGCGGGACAGGGTCTATGGCTACACCTTC. This gives the protein CASSMRDRVYGYTF. The chain has TRBV6-1 and TRBJ1-2, with 9 bases aligning to TRBD1. V shed 5 bases, J shed 4 bases, and the junction held 5 bases outside the gene matches. This CDR3 contains 14 residues. The V gene's germline CDR1 is MNHNS and CDR2 SASEGT.

This chain uses TRBV5-4 with TRBJ2-3; a possible D gene is TRBD2 (5 bases). Germline V gives CDR1 SGHNT, CDR2 YYREEE (reference sequence). The CDR3 length is 12 residues. Trimming stripped 5 bases from V and 5 bases from J, with 9 bases between. Here the CDR3 DNA reads TGTGCCAGCAGGATTGAGGGAGATACGCAGTATTTT. Translated: CASRIEGDTQYF.

This chain uses TRBV18 with TRBJ1-2, with 7 bases fitting TRBD1. With V trimmed by 6 bases and J by 4 bases, 11 bases remained unmatched. The CDR3 has 15 amino acids. Germline V gene sequence: CDR1 KGHSH, CDR2 LQKENI. CDR3 loop: CASSPSTGTLYGYTF. The CDR3 bases are TGTGCCAGCTCTCCGTCGACAGGGACTCTCTATGGCTACACCTTC.

In the case of this clone: This sample also contains other DNA sequences that code for the same CDR3. The chain is built from TRBV27 and TRBJ2-7; 9 bases match TRBD2. Germline V CDR1 and CDR2: MNHEY, SMNVEV (reference sequence). V was clipped by 3 bases and J by 4 bases; unmatched bases: 4. The CDR3 covers 14 residues. CDR3 sequence: CASSLGGRAYEQYF. CDR3 nucleotide sequence: TGTGCCAGCAGTTTGGGCGGGAGGGCTTACGAGCAGTACTTC.

The CDR3 DNA reads TGTGCCAGCAGCTTTGCTCCGGGACAGGGGAGGAATGAGCAGTTCTTC. Translating gives CASSFAPGQGRNEQFF. The V gene is TRBV11-2, the J gene TRBJ2-1; TRBD1 aligns across 10 bases. With 3 bases clipped from V and 7 bases from J, the junction kept 9 bases outside the gene matches. The CDR3 spans 16 residues. Germline-derived CDR1 and CDR2 are SGHAT and FQNNGV.

This sequence joins TRBV5-1 and TRBJ1-1; tentatively, D is TRBD1 (6 bases). CDR1 SGHRS and CDR2 YFSETQ come from the germline V gene. V gave up 6 bases and J gave up 3 bases, with 15 bases separating them. The CDR3 sequence is 14 residues long. CDR3 sequence (DNA): TGCGCCAGCACACCAGGGGCAGGGTACACTGAAGCTTTCTTT. It is translated as CASTPGAGYTEAFF.

The V gene is TRBV5-1, the J gene TRBJ1-6, with D tentatively TRBD1 (5 bases). The V and J ends lost 0 bases and 9 bases respectively, with 16 bases between them. Germline V gene lookup returns CDR1 SGHRS and CDR2 YFSETQ. This CDR3 contains 16 residues. The CDR3 DNA reads as TGCGCCAGCAGCTTGGCCCTGACAGTTCCTCGTTCACCCCTCCACTTT. This sequence encodes CASSLALTVPRSPLHF.

The J gene is TRBJ1-6, the V gene TRBV6-5; D unresolved. Germline V lookup: CDR1 MNHEY, CDR2 SVGAGI. Deletions cut 4 bases from V and 10 bases from J, with 17 bases between. This CDR3 contains 15 residues. The CDR3 bases are TGTGCCAGCAGTTCCTTTTTGGCGGGTAGCTCACCCCTCCACTTT. Translation: CASSSFLAGSSPLHF.

J is TRBJ1-3 and V is TRBV5-1; 8 bases align to TRBD1. The CDR3 is 16 residues long. J gave up 0 bases and V 0 bases, and 2 bases lay outside the gene matches. CDR1 is SGHRS and CDR2 is YFSETQ in the germline V gene. The CDR3 loop reads CASSLGDRTSGNTIYF. The CDR3 DNA follows: TGCGCCAGCAGCTTGGGGGACAGGACCTCTGGAAACACCATATATTTT.

A few counts support this clone. The chain joins TRBV5-6 to TRBJ1-6, with a possible D match to TRBD1 (5 bases). Looked up from germline, CDR1 is SGHDT and CDR2 is YYEEEE. CDR3 length: 15 residues. Trimming pared 1 base from V and 15 bases from J, leaving 20 bases between. The DNA for the CDR3 is TGTGCCAGCAGCTTGCAGGGACTGAACTACGGGGTCCTCCACTTT. Protein sequence: CASSLQGLNYGVLHF.

This CDR3 reads CASSLALSPYEQYF. CDR3 DNA: TGTGCCAGCAGCTTGGCCTTAAGCCCCTACGAGCAGTACTTC. The chain combines TRBV5-5 with TRBJ2-7, with D hard to call. Trimming took off 0 bases at V and 2 bases at J, with 9 bases between the two ends. Germline assignment: CDR1 SGHKS and CDR2 YYEKEE (reference sequence). The CDR3 is made up of 14 amino acids.

The CDR3 DNA is TGTGCCAGCAGCCCACCGGGACAGGCATATGGCTACACCTTC. Its translation: CASSPPGQAYGYTF. The chain employs TRBV7-9 and TRBJ1-2; 8 bases are shared with TRBD1. The J segment lost 5 bases and the V segment lost 5 bases, leaving 7 bases of the junction unmatched. The CDR3 has 14 amino acids. The germline V gene has CDR1 SEHNR and CDR2 FQNEAQ (reference sequence).

The chain joins TRBV2 to TRBJ2-3, with a possible D match to TRBD2 (6 bases). Germline V CDR1 and CDR2: SNHLY, FYNNEI. The CDR3 sequence is 14 residues long. V was cut by 8 bases and J by 2 bases, with 14 bases left in between. In nucleotides, the CDR3 is TGTGCCAGCTTTCGGGGGTCAATCACAGATACGCAGTATTTT. Protein product: CASFRGSITDTQYF.

The chain employs TRBV28 and TRBJ2-5; no reliable D call. There are 11 residues in the CDR3. The V and J ends lost 3 bases and 5 bases respectively, with 4 bases between them. CDR1 is MDHEN and CDR2 is SYDVKM in the germline V gene. DNA of the CDR3: TGTGCCAGCAGTTTCCGTGAGACCCAGTACTTC. This translates into CASSFRETQYF.

The chain has TRBV28 and TRBJ1-4; D is perhaps TRBD1 (6 bases). V was trimmed by 11 bases and J by 0 bases, leaving 13 bases between them. Germline CDR1 MDHEN, CDR2 SYDVKM. The CDR3 runs 14 residues. The DNA of the CDR3 is TGTGCCGTCAGAAAGGGGGCAACTAATGAAAAACTGTTTTTT. Translation: CAVRKGATNEKLFF.

The V and J genes are TRBV7-3 and TRBJ2-1; unclear D gene. Trimming stripped 2 bases from V and 0 bases from J, with 8 bases between. Germline CDR1 reads SGHTA; CDR2 reads FQGTGA. The CDR3 is made up of 15 amino acids. This chain's CDR3 is CASSLGVVSYNEQFF. The CDR3 DNA sequence: TGTGCCAGCAGCTTAGGAGTGGTCTCCTACAATGAGCAGTTCTTC. Looking up the rest from reference TRBV7-3 and TRBJ2-1 gives the full variable domain: GAGVSQTPSNKVTEKGKYVELRCDPISGHTALYWYRQSLGQGPEFLIYFQGTGAADDSGLPNDRFFAVRPEGSVSTLKIQRTERGDSAVYLCASSLGVVSYNEQFFGPGTRLTVL.